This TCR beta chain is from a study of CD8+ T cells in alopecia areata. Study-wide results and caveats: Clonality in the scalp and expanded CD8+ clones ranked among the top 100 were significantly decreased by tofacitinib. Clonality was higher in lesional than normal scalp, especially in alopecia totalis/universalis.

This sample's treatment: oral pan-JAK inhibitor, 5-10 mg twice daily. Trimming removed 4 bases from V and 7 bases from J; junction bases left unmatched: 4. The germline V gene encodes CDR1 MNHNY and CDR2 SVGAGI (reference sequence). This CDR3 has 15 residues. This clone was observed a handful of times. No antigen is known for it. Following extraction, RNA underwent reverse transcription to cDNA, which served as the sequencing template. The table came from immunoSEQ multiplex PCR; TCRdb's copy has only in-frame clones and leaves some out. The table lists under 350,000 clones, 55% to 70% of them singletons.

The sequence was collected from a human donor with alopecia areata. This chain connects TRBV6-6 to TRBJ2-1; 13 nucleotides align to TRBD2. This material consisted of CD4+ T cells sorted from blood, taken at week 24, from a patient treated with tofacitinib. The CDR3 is CASSSLAGGLNEQFF. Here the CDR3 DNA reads TGTGCCAGCAGTTCACTAGCGGGGGGGCTAAATGAGCAGTTCTTC.